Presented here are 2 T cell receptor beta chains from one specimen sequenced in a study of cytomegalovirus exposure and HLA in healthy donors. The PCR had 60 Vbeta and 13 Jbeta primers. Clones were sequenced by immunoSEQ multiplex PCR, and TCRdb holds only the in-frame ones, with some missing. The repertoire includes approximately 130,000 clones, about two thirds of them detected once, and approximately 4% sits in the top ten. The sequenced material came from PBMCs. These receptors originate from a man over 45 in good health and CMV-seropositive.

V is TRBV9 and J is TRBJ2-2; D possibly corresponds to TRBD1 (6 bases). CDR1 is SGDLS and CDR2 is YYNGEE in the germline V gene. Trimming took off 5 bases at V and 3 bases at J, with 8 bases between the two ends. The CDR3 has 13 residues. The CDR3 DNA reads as TGTGCCAGCAGTGACAGGTACACCGGGGAGCTGTTTTTT. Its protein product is CASSDRYTGELFF. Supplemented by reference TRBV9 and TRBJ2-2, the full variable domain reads DSGVTQTPKHLITATGQRVTLRCSPRSGDLSVYWYQQSLDQGLQFLIQYYNGEERAKGNILERFSAQQFPDLHSELNLSSLELGDSALYFCASSDRYTGELFFGEGSRLTVL.

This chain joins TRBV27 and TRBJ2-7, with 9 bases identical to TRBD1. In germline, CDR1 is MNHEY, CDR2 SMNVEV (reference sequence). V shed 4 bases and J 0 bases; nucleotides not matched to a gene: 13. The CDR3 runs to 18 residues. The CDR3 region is CASSSLQGQGTLSYEQYF. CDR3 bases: TGTGCCAGCAGTTCGCTCCAGGGACAGGGAACTCTCTCCTACGAGCAGTACTTC.